One sample yielded the 22 T cell receptor beta chains listed below, sequenced in a study of early T cells in non-severe SARS-CoV-2 infection. MiXCR, applied by TCRdb to the 5' RACE reads, yields one record per CDR3 protein. The sample includes fewer than 45,000 distinct CDR3 sequences, more than 8% of them seen just once. Sequenced: whole blood. These receptors were taken from an adult who was a healthcare worker with PCR-confirmed SARS-CoV-2 infection or an uninfected control (not recorded which).

A few counts support this clonotype. The V gene is TRBV6-5, the J gene TRBJ1-4, with 7 bases matching TRBD1. The CDR3 spans 16 residues. V was clipped by 0 bases and J by 8 bases; unmatched bases: 9. Germline V gives CDR1 MNHEY, CDR2 SVGAGI. This chain's CDR3 is CASSYSHRGGGEKLFF. The DNA for the CDR3 is TGTGCCAGCAGTTACTCACACAGGGGAGGAGGGGAAAAACTGTTTTTT.

Many counts were recorded for this clonotype. CDR3 nucleotides: TGTGCCAGCAGCCCAGGGAGTCGCCGACAGGACACAGATACGCAGTATTTT. As protein: CASSPGSRRQDTDTQYF. This chain links TRBV12-3 or TRBV12-4 with TRBJ2-3, with D possibly being TRBD1 (6 bases). This CDR3 has 17 amino acids. V lost 6 bases, J lost 2 bases, and 21 bases lay in between.

This clonotype was observed many times. The V call is TRBV6-1, the J call TRBJ2-7; possibly TRBD1 for D (7 bases). The V end was cut by 8 bases, the J end by 7 bases, with 27 bases between. Germline V lookup: CDR1 MNHNS, CDR2 SASEGT. The CDR3 is made up of 16 amino acids. CDR3 sequence (DNA): TGTGCCAGCGGGGCGGGGACAGAGGTGACACTACGTGAGCAGTACTTC. Its translation: CASGAGTEVTLREQYF.

This clonotype has a handful of counts. The chain joins TRBV20-1 to TRBJ1-6; D may be TRBD1 (6 bases). CDR1 DFQATT and CDR2 SNEGSKA come from the germline V gene (reference sequence). This CDR3 contains 14 residues. V gave up 1 base and J gave up 5 bases, with 9 bases separating them. The DNA for the CDR3 is TGCAGTGCTAGAGCAAGGGGGAATAATTCACCCCTCCACTTT. Amino acid sequence: CSARARGNNSPLHF.

V usage is TRBV6-6 and J usage is TRBJ1-6; 10 bases fit TRBD1. The V segment lost 5 bases and the J segment 9 bases; nucleotides outside the gene matches: 7. CDR3 length: 15 residues. CDR1 is MNHNY and CDR2 is SVGAGI in the germline V gene (reference sequence). The CDR3: CASSLTGGLGSPLHF. Written as DNA, the CDR3 is TGTGCCAGCAGTCTGACAGGGGGCTTGGGTTCACCCCTCCACTTT.

V gene TRBV6-2 or TRBV6-3 combines with J gene TRBJ2-1; D possibly corresponds to TRBD1 (5 bases). The CDR3 runs to 12 residues. CDR1 MNHEY and CDR2 SVGEGT come from the germline V gene. V lost 5 bases and J 3 bases, leaving 5 bases between the germline ends. The CDR3 loop reads CASSDSYNEQFF. The CDR3 DNA reads TGTGCCAGCAGTGACAGCTACAATGAGCAGTTCTTC.

The chain combines TRBV20-1 with TRBJ1-1; the match to TRBD1 covers 7 bases. Trimming cost V 0 bases and J 5 bases; bases outside gene matches: 6. Germline CDR1 reads DFQATT; CDR2 reads SNEGSKA (reference sequence). The CDR3 spans 14 residues. The CDR3 here is CSARDRQGMTEAFF. CDR3 DNA sequence: TGCAGTGCTAGAGACCGACAGGGAATGACTGAAGCTTTCTTT.

This clonotype has at least ten counts. This sequence joins TRBV11-2 and TRBJ2-2, with D possibly being TRBD1 (6 bases). V lost 5 bases, J lost 6 bases, and 13 bases lay in between. The germline V gene encodes CDR1 SGHAT and CDR2 FQNNGV. CDR3 length equals 14 residues. This chain's CDR3 is CASSMQGLAGELFF. The CDR3 DNA follows: TGTGCCAGCAGCATGCAGGGGTTGGCCGGGGAGCTGTTTTTT.

This chain connects TRBV15 to TRBJ2-7; 7 bases are a match to TRBD1. Trimming removed 5 bases from V and 0 bases from J; junction bases left unmatched: 4. This CDR3 region has 14 residues. Germline-derived CDR1 and CDR2 are LNHNV and YYDKDF (reference sequence). The CDR3 loop reads CATSLDRNSYEQYF. CDR3 DNA: TGTGCCACCAGCCTGGACAGGAACTCCTACGAGCAGTACTTC.

A single count supports this clonotype. This chain joins TRBV30 and TRBJ1-1, with TRBD1 identical over 9 bases. Germline CDR1 reads GTSNPN; CDR2 reads SVGIG (reference sequence). The CDR3 runs to 13 residues. J was trimmed by 8 bases and V by 0 bases; bases with no gene match: 4. DNA for the CDR3: TGTGCCTGGAGTGTATCTGACAGGGGGGAAGCTTTCTTT. This gives the protein CAWSVSDRGEAFF.

J is TRBJ2-1 and V is TRBV11-2; D gene unclear. Germline V gene sequence: CDR1 SGHAT, CDR2 FQNNGV. The V end lost 8 bases, the J end lost 9 bases, and 17 bases lay between the germline ends. The CDR3 extends over 13 amino acids. The CDR3 DNA sequence: TGTGCCAGCTTACTGTCCAGTTACGGTGAGCAGTTCTTC. Translating it yields CASLLSSYGEQFF.

The rearrangement uses TRBV6-2 or TRBV6-3 and TRBJ2-7; D remains unclear. CDR1 and CDR2 (germline): MNHEY, SVGEGT. The CDR3 is 11 amino acids. V was pared by 5 bases and J by 3 bases, with 5 bases between. The CDR3 DNA sequence: TGTGCCAGCAGTGAATACTACGAGCAGTACTTC. As protein: CASSEYYEQYF.

This clonotype was recorded at least ten times. The J gene is TRBJ2-7, the V gene TRBV11-2, with D possibly being TRBD2 (5 bases). V lost 5 bases to trimming and J lost 9 bases, with 11 bases between them. CDR3 length: 11 amino acids. Germline CDR1 is SGHAT and CDR2 is FQNNGV. The CDR3 DNA is TGTGCCAGCAGCCACGGACTCCTGCAGTACTTC. This codes for CASSHGLLQYF.

This clonotype occurred a few times. The V call is TRBV7-2, the J call TRBJ2-2; 9 bases match TRBD2. From germline, CDR1 is SGHTA and CDR2 FQGNSA. The CDR3 runs to 21 residues. J lost 0 bases, V lost 5 bases, and 19 bases had no gene match. The CDR3 loop reads CASSQRRGLAGGRSNTGELFF. The CDR3 DNA follows: TGTGCCAGCAGCCAAAGGCGGGGTTTGGCGGGGGGGCGCTCGAACACCGGGGAGCTGTTTTTT.

This clonotype was counted many times. The rearrangement links TRBV5-4 to TRBJ2-6; D is ambiguous. The CDR3 loop spans 17 amino acids. Trimming shortened V by 1 base and J by 0 bases, and 11 bases separated the two germline ends. CDR1 SGHNT and CDR2 YYREEE come from the germline V gene (reference sequence). The CDR3 is CASSLSVQSSGANVLTF. For the CDR3, the DNA is TGTGCCAGCAGCTTGTCTGTGCAAAGCTCTGGGGCCAACGTCCTGACTTTC.

This clonotype appeared many times. The chain joins TRBV20-1 to TRBJ2-5, with 7 bases aligning to TRBD2. The germline V gene has CDR1 DFQATT and CDR2 SNEGSKA (reference sequence). This CDR3 spans 19 amino acids. J was trimmed by 4 bases and V by 3 bases; bases with no gene match: 23. The CDR3 sequence: CSASGGFRSSGGTPETQYF. The CDR3 DNA reads TGCAGTGCTAGTGGGGGTTTTCGATCGTCCGGGGGGACCCCAGAGACCCAGTACTTC.

The CDR3 DNA reads TGTGCCAGCAGCTTAGGGGCGGCCAGGGACACTGAAGCTTTCTTT. Its protein product is CASSLGAARDTEAFF. The V and J genes are TRBV7-6 and TRBJ1-1; D possibly corresponds to TRBD1 (5 bases). CDR1 and CDR2 from the germline V gene are SGHVS and FNYEAQ. Trimming removed 1 base from V and 3 bases from J, with 12 bases in between. The CDR3 length is 15 residues.

This clonotype was observed at least ten times. V usage is TRBV29-1 and J usage is TRBJ2-1; D remains unclear. The CDR3 is 12 residues long. Trimming cost V 4 bases and J 4 bases, with 8 bases left between them. Looked up from germline, CDR1 is SQVTM and CDR2 is ANQGSEA. CDR3 coding DNA: TGCAGCGTTGGTTTGGGATACAATGAGCAGTTCTTC. Translated, it gives CSVGLGYNEQFF.

At least ten counts were recorded for this clonotype. The rearrangement links TRBV20-1 to TRBJ2-5; weak D call: TRBD2 (6 bases). The V end was cut by 5 bases, the J end by 3 bases, with 19 bases between. Looked up from germline, CDR1 is DFQATT and CDR2 is SNEGSKA (reference sequence). This CDR3 region has 15 residues. The CDR3 coding sequence is TGCAGTGCTCCGGGGGAAACAGGAGCCAAAGAGACCCAGTACTTC. This codes for CSAPGETGAKETQYF.

This clonotype was observed many times. This rearrangement joins TRBV12-3 or TRBV12-4 to TRBJ1-3; perhaps TRBD1 as D (5 bases). With 4 bases removed from V and 0 bases from J, the gap between germline ends came to 13 bases. CDR3 length equals 16 residues. CDR3 sequence: CASSSRGPSSGNTIYF. For the CDR3, the DNA is TGTGCCAGCAGTTCAAGGGGTCCGAGCTCTGGAAACACCATATATTTT.

Ten or more counts support this clonotype. The chain has TRBV15 and TRBJ1-2; D remains ambiguous. Trimming removed 0 bases at V and 4 bases at J, with 9 bases between. The CDR3 consists of 14 residues. CDR1 is LNHNV, CDR2 YYDKDF, per germline (reference sequence). The CDR3 reads CATSREAEGYGYTF. The CDR3 bases are TGTGCCACCAGCAGAGAGGCAGAGGGCTATGGCTACACCTTC.

This clonotype has at least ten counts. The chain has TRBV2 and TRBJ2-1; 13 nucleotides align to TRBD2. Unmatched junction bases numbered 8, after V lost 6 bases and J lost 9 bases. This CDR3 spans 15 amino acids. Looked up from germline, CDR1 is SNHLY and CDR2 is FYNNEI. CDR3 sequence: CASRPTSGGASEQFF. The CDR3 nucleotides are TGTGCCAGCAGACCTACTAGCGGGGGGGCTAGTGAGCAGTTCTTC.